These 9 T cell receptor beta chains share one sample of origin, sequenced in a study of T cells in narcolepsy. Some clones are missing from TCRdb's copy, which holds only in-frame ones; the method was immunoSEQ multiplex PCR. The sample includes 35,000 to 40,000 clones, roughly 84% seen only once; the top ten take about 1.5%. The sample comprised CD45RA- memory CD4+ T cells from PBMCs. The receptors derive from a human donor with narcolepsy.

The CDR3 is CASSLEPEQETQYF. CDR3 DNA sequence: TGCGCCAGCAGCTTGGAGCCGGAGCAAGAGACCCAGTACTTC. The V and J genes are TRBV5-1 and TRBJ2-5; D gene ambiguous. This CDR3 is 14 amino acids long. Germline loops: CDR1 SGHRS, CDR2 YFSETQ. Between the trimmed V and J ends, which lost 0 bases and 2 bases, there was a span of 8 bases.

The V gene is TRBV28, the J gene TRBJ2-5; D is uncertain. Between the trimmed V and J ends, which lost 3 bases and 2 bases, there was a span of 1 base. Germline CDR1 MDHEN, CDR2 SYDVKM. This CDR3 has 11 amino acids. The CDR3, as DNA: TGTGCCAGCAGTTTGCAAGAGACCCAGTACTTC. The encoded protein is CASSLQETQYF.

This chain uses TRBV7-3 with TRBJ2-2; tentatively, D is TRBD1 (6 bases). Germline CDR1 and CDR2: SGHTA and FQGTGA. V shed 5 bases and J shed 1 base, with 23 bases lying between them. The CDR3 is 19 residues long. For the CDR3, the DNA is TGTGCCAGCAGCCCAGGGGCTGGTATAGGCGGCCGGAACACCGGGGAGCTGTTTTTT. The encoded protein is CASSPGAGIGGRNTGELFF.

V is TRBV5-6 and J is TRBJ1-4, with 10 bases matching TRBD1. V dropped 4 bases and J dropped 0; count of bases not matched to a gene: 3. Germline V CDR1 and CDR2: SGHDT, YYEEEE. This CDR3 is built from 16 residues. The CDR3 sequence: CASSLGTGATNEKLFF. DNA of the CDR3: TGTGCCAGCAGCCTCGGGACAGGGGCAACTAATGAAAAACTGTTTTTT.

This chain links TRBV9 with TRBJ1-1; D is unclear. V was shortened by 4 bases and J by 0 bases, with 10 bases between the two germline ends. Germline V CDR1 and CDR2: SGDLS, YYNGEE. The CDR3 loop spans 14 amino acids. The CDR3, as DNA: TGTGCCAGCAGCCCGGGGAATATGAACACTGAAGCTTTCTTT. Its protein product is CASSPGNMNTEAFF.

The chain links TRBV7-2 to TRBJ1-6; unclear D gene. CDR1 and CDR2 from the germline V gene are SGHTA and FQGNSA. Trimming left V 4 bases short and J 5 bases short, with 6 bases between. The CDR3 length is 13 residues. CDR3 region: CASSSLNNSPLHF. CDR3 DNA sequence: TGTGCCAGCAGCTCACTGAATAATTCACCCCTCCACTTT.

The chain is built from TRBV15 and TRBJ1-1; D not certain. The CDR3 contains 14 residues. Germline V gene lookup returns CDR1 LNHNV and CDR2 YYDKDF (reference sequence). V lost 0 bases, J lost 1 base, and 6 bases lay in between. The chain's CDR3 is CATSRDRSNTEAFF. Written as DNA, the CDR3 is TGTGCCACCAGCAGAGATCGATCGAACACTGAAGCTTTCTTT.

This chain links TRBV6-1 with TRBJ2-3; perhaps D is TRBD1 or TRBD2 (5 bases each). Per the germline V gene, CDR1 is MNHNS and CDR2 is SASEGT. The ends were cut back, 11 bases at V and 2 bases at J, with 11 bases in the middle. The CDR3 length is 12 residues. This CDR3 reads CAVVGDTDTQYF. DNA of the CDR3: TGTGCCGTTGTGGGGGACACAGATACGCAGTATTTT.

The V and J genes are TRBV7-8 and TRBJ1-3; TRBD1 agrees at 7 bases. The CDR3 runs to 17 residues. From germline, CDR1 is SGHVS and CDR2 FQNEAQ. The V and J ends lost 1 base and 0 bases, in that order; junction bases with no gene match: 6. This CDR3 is CASSLVGGGNSGNTIYF. The CDR3 region has the DNA TGTGCCAGCAGCTTAGTAGGGGGCGGTAACTCTGGAAACACCATATATTTT.